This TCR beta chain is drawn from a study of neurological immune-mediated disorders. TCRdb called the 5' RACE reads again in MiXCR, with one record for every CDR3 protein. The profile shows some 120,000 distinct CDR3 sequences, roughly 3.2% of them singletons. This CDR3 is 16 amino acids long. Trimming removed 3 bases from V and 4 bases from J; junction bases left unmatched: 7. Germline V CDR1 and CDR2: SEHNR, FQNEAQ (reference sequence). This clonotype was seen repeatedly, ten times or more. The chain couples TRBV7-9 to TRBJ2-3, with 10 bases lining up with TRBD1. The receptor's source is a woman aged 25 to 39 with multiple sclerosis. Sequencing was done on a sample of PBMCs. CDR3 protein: CASSFKTGGISDTQYF. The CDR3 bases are TGTGCCAGCAGCTTCAAGACAGGGGGCATCTCAGATACGCAGTATTTT.